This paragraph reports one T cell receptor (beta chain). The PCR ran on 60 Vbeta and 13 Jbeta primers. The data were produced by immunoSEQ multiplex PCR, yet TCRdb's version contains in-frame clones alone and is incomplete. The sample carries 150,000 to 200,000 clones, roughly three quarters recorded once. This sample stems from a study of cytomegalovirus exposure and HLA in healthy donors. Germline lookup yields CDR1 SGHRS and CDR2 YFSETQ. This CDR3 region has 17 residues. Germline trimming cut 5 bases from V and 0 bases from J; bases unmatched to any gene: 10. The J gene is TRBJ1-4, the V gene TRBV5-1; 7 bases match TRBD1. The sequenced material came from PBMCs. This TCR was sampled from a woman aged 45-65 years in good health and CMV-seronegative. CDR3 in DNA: TGCGCCAGCAGGACGGGACAGAACCTCGCAACTAATGAAAAACTGTTTTTT. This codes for CASRTGQNLATNEKLFF.